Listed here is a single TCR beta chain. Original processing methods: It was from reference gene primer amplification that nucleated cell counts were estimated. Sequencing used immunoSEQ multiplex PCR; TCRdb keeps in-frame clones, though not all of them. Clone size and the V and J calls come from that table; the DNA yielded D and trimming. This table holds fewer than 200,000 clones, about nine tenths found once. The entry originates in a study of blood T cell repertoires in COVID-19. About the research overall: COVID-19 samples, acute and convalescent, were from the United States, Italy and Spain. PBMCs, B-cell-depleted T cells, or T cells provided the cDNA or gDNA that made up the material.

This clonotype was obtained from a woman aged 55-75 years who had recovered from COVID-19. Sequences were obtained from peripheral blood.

CDR3 sequence reads: CATRRVGSQETQYF. CDR3 coding DNA: TGTGCCACCAGACGAGTGGGCAGCCAAGAGACCCAGTACTTC. The rearrangement uses TRBV24-1 and TRBJ2-5; D uncertain. The germline V and J ends were trimmed by 7 bases and 1 base, with 12 bases remaining between them. Germline loops: CDR1 KGHDR, CDR2 SFDVKD. The CDR3 runs to 14 residues.